The 18 T cell receptor beta chains listed next were all sequenced from one sample in a study of T cells in Graves' hyperthyroidism and ophthalmopathy. Amplification targeted TCR beta CDR3 regions from RNA transcripts. With the HTBI primer set, the TCR CDR3 went through a first round of RT-PCR. TCRdb redid the calling of the multiplex PCR reads with MiXCR, one entry per CDR3 protein. The sample includes approximately 400,000 distinct CDR3 sequences, roughly 18% of them seen just once. The sample was blood. These receptors came from a man between 18 and 29 years old with Graves' ophthalmopathy.

This clonotype was found many times. This chain joins TRBV2 and TRBJ2-3, with D possibly matching TRBD2 (6 bases). Germline values: CDR1 SNHLY, CDR2 FYNNEI. V lost 8 bases and J 4 bases, leaving 19 bases between the germline ends. CDR3 length equals 15 residues. CDR3 nucleotides: TGTGCCAGCGTATCCGGGACTGGACTCCCAGATACGCAGTATTTT. Translated, it gives CASVSGTGLPDTQYF.

This clonotype has a count of ten or more. The chain combines TRBV6-2 or TRBV6-3 with TRBJ2-1, with TRBD2 matching over 8 bases. The V gene's germline CDR1 is MNHEY and CDR2 SVGEGT. This CDR3 has 13 residues. The V segment lost 8 bases and the J segment 8 bases; nucleotides outside the gene matches: 8. The CDR3 sequence is CASGLSGGYEQFF. CDR3 DNA sequence: TGTGCCAGCGGATTAAGCGGGGGCTATGAGCAGTTCTTC.

This clonotype was detected ten times or more. This chain joins TRBV28 and TRBJ2-7, with 7 bases matching TRBD2. The CDR3 extends over 14 amino acids. Trimming took 5 bases from V and 4 from J; bases not matched to a gene: 8. Germline V CDR1 and CDR2: MDHEN, SYDVKM. This CDR3 is CASSHEGGEYEQYF. The CDR3 DNA reads as TGTGCCAGCAGTCATGAGGGAGGGGAGTACGAGCAGTACTTC.

V usage is TRBV19 and J usage is TRBJ2-3; the match to TRBD1 covers 7 bases. Germline lookup yields CDR1 LNHDA and CDR2 SQIVND (reference sequence). The CDR3 length is 15 residues. V dropped 4 bases and J dropped 3; count of bases not matched to a gene: 7. CDR3 nucleotides: TGTGCCAGTAGTAAAAGACAGGGCTCTACAGATACGCAGTATTTT. Its protein product is CASSKRQGSTDTQYF.

The chain couples TRBV25-1 to TRBJ2-7; no definite D call. Germline V gene sequence: CDR1 MGHDK, CDR2 SYGVNS. The CDR3 has 13 amino acids. V dropped 8 bases and J dropped 1 base, with 12 bases sitting between them. CDR3 amino acids: CASGPEISYEQYF. In DNA form, the CDR3 reads TGTGCCAGCGGACCTGAGATATCCTACGAGCAGTACTTC.

The chain carries TRBV9 and TRBJ1-2, with 9 bases aligning to TRBD1. The CDR3 consists of 14 residues. With 0 bases clipped from V and 8 bases from J, the junction kept 5 bases outside the gene matches. Germline CDR1 and CDR2: SGDLS and YYNGEE. This chain's CDR3 is CASSVGGTGMGYTF. CDR3 coding DNA: TGTGCCAGCAGCGTAGGAGGGACAGGGATGGGCTACACCTTC. Drawing the rest from reference TRBV9 and TRBJ1-2, the complete variable domain is DSGVTQTPKHLITATGQRVTLRCSPRSGDLSVYWYQQSLDQGLQFLIQYYNGEERAKGNILERFSAQQFPDLHSELNLSSLELGDSALYFCASSVGGTGMGYTFGSGTRLTVV.

In its sample, this clonotype was seen many times. The gene calls are TRBV12-3 or TRBV12-4 and TRBJ1-1; maybe TRBD1 (5 bases). This CDR3 is built from 14 residues. V was shortened by 11 bases and J by 1 base, with 17 bases between the two germline ends. CDR3 sequence (DNA): TGTGCCGTAAAACGGGGCGGGGGGAACACTGAAGCTTTCTTT. It encodes CAVKRGGGNTEAFF.

The table lists this clonotype with many counts. The rearrangement uses TRBV3-1 and TRBJ1-1; D not certain. V was shortened by 7 bases and J by 9 bases, with 15 bases between the two germline ends. From germline, CDR1 is LGHDT and CDR2 YNNKEL (reference sequence). This CDR3 has 12 residues. CDR3 nucleotides: TGTGCCAGCATGGGTCTGACCTACCAAGCTTTCTTT. Its translation is CASMGLTYQAFF.

This clonotype was found a few times. The V and J genes are TRBV9 and TRBJ2-2; D is unresolved. CDR1 SGDLS and CDR2 YYNGEE come from the germline V gene. This CDR3 contains 15 residues. Deletions cut 0 bases from V and 7 bases from J, with 13 bases between. The CDR3 here is CASSVEGKVIGELFF. In nucleotides, the CDR3 is TGTGCCAGCAGCGTAGAAGGGAAGGTGATCGGGGAGCTGTTTTTT. The full variable domain, rest sourced from reference TRBV9 and TRBJ2-2, is DSGVTQTPKHLITATGQRVTLRCSPRSGDLSVYWYQQSLDQGLQFLIQYYNGEERAKGNILERFSAQQFPDLHSELNLSSLELGDSALYFCASSVEGKVIGELFFGEGSRLTVL.

This clonotype was detected ten times or more. V is TRBV3-1 and J is TRBJ2-1, with D perhaps matching TRBD1 or TRBD2 (6 bases each). Deletions cut 4 bases from V and 7 bases from J, with 11 bases between. Germline loops: CDR1 LGHDT, CDR2 YNNKEL (reference sequence). CDR3 length equals 13 residues. As DNA, the CDR3 is TGTGCCAGCAGCCGACGGGGGCAGAATGAGCAGTTCTTC. Its protein product is CASSRRGQNEQFF.

This clonotype has only a few counts. The rearrangement joins TRBV4-2 to TRBJ2-7; TRBD2 agrees at 11 bases. The CDR3 consists of 16 residues. Germline V gives CDR1 LGHNA, CDR2 YNFKEQ. V gave up 1 base and J gave up 5 bases; unmatched junction bases: 7. The CDR3 here is CASSQAPSGGWDEQYF. The CDR3 DNA reads as TGTGCCAGCAGCCAAGCTCCTAGCGGGGGGTGGGACGAGCAGTACTTC.

For this clonotype: This may be a read error: a much more frequent sequence differs by one nucleotide. The V gene is TRBV6-1, the J gene TRBJ2-3; 10 bases are shared with TRBD2. The CDR3 is 15 amino acids. CDR1 is MNHNS and CDR2 is SASEGT in the germline V gene. The CDR3 DNA reads as TGTGCCAGCAGGACCATAGCGGGGGGCACAGGTACGCAGTATTTT. This translates into CASRTIAGGTGTQYF.

This clonotype was seen only a few times. This chain uses TRBV15 with TRBJ1-4; no reliable D call. CDR1 and CDR2 from the germline V gene are LNHNV and YYDKDF (reference sequence). The CDR3 has 14 amino acids. The ends were cut back, 0 bases at V and 8 bases at J, with 10 bases in the middle. The DNA for the CDR3 is TGTGCCACCAGCAGAGATTCAGTAAGGGAAAAACTGTTTTTT. Encoded protein: CATSRDSVREKLFF.

This clonotype was seen repeatedly, ten times or more. The V gene is TRBV2, the J gene TRBJ2-7; D gene ambiguous. Trimming stripped 6 bases from V and 0 bases from J, with 12 bases between. The CDR3 is 14 amino acids. Germline V gene sequence: CDR1 SNHLY, CDR2 FYNNEI. CDR3 region: CASREPSNSYEQYF. CDR3 coding DNA: TGTGCCAGCAGGGAACCGAGTAACTCCTACGAGCAGTACTTC.

This clonotype was detected many times. The J gene is TRBJ2-2, the V gene TRBV11-1; tentative D call: TRBD1 (5 bases). This CDR3 contains 14 residues. Germline V gene data show CDR1 as SGHAT and CDR2 as FQDESV (reference sequence). The V end was cut by 5 bases, the J end by 3 bases, with 10 bases between. The CDR3 reads CASSPIGDTGELFF. DNA of the CDR3: TGTGCCAGCAGCCCCATAGGGGACACCGGGGAGCTGTTTTTT.

The chain uses TRBV19 and TRBJ1-5, with D possibly being TRBD1 (5 bases). CDR3 length equals 15 residues. The germline V and J ends were trimmed by 3 bases and 4 bases, with 13 bases remaining between them. In germline, CDR1 is LNHDA, CDR2 SQIVND (reference sequence). The CDR3 bases are TGTGCCAGTAGTATGGTACCCAGGGAAAATCAGCCCCAGCATTTT. Translating it yields CASSMVPRENQPQHF.

This clonotype was seen a few times. The chain combines TRBV4-2 with TRBJ2-2; D uncertain. Germline lookup yields CDR1 LGHNA and CDR2 YNFKEQ. The V and J ends lost 0 bases and 8 bases respectively, with 13 bases between them. The CDR3 totals 15 residues. The CDR3 reads CASSQDYHDRGELFF. In DNA form, the CDR3 reads TGTGCCAGCAGCCAAGATTATCACGATCGGGGGGAGCTGTTTTTT.

This clonotype was seen many times. The chain is built from TRBV5-1 and TRBJ2-7; TRBD2 matches 10 bases. V shed 6 bases, J shed 2 bases, and the junction held 5 bases outside the gene matches. The CDR3 loop spans 14 amino acids. From germline, CDR1 is SGHRS and CDR2 YFSETQ. Here the CDR3 reads CASTSGGAPYEQYF. CDR3 coding DNA: TGCGCCAGCACGAGCGGGGGGGCCCCCTACGAGCAGTACTTC.